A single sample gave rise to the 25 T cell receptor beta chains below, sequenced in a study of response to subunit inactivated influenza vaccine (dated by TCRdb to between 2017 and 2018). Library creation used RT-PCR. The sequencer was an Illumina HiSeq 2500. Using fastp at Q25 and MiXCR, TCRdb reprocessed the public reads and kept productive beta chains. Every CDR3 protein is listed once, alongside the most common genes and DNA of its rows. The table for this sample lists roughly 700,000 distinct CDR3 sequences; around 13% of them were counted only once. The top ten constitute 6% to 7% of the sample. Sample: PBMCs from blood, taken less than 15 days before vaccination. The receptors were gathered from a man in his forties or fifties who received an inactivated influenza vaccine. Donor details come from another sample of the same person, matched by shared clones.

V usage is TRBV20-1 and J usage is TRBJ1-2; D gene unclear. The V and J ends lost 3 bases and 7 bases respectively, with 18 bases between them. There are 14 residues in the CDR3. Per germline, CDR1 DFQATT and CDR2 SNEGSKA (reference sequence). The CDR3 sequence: CSASESSGLLGYTF. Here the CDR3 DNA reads TGCAGTGCTAGCGAAAGTTCAGGACTTCTTGGCTACACCTTC.

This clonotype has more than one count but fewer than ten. CDR3 in DNA: TGTGCCAGCAGTTTTCGTGAGTCAATGGCAGATACGCAGTATTTT. It codes for CASSFRESMADTQYF. The V and J genes are TRBV28 and TRBJ2-3; D remains ambiguous. CDR3 length: 15 residues. The V end lost 3 bases, the J end lost 4 bases, and 14 bases lay between the germline ends. The germline gives CDR1 MDHEN, CDR2 SYDVKM.

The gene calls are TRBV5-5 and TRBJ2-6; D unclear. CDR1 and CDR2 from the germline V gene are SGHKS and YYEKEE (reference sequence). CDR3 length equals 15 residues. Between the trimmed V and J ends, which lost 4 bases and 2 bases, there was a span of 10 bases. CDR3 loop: CASSPRHPGANVLTF. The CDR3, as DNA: TGTGCCAGCAGCCCTAGACATCCTGGGGCCAACGTCCTGACTTTC.

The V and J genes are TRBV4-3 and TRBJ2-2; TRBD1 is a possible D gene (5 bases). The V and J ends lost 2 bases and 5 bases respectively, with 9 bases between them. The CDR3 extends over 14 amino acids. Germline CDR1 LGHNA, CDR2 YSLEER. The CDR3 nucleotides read TGCGCCAGCAGCCAAAACAGGATTACCGGGGAGCTGTTTTTT. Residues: CASSQNRITGELFF.

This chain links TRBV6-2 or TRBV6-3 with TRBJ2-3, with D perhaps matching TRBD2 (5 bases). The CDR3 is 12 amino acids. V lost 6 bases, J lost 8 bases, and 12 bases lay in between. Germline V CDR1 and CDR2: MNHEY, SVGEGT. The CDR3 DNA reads TGTGCCAGCAGCTTTACTAGTCCTACGCAGTATTTT. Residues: CASSFTSPTQYF.

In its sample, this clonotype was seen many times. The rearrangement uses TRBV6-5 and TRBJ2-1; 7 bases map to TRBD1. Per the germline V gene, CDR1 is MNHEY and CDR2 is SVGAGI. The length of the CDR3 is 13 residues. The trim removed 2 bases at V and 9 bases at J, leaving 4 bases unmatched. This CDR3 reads CASSYGRGTEQFF. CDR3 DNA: TGTGCCAGCAGTTACGGCAGGGGGACTGAGCAGTTCTTC.

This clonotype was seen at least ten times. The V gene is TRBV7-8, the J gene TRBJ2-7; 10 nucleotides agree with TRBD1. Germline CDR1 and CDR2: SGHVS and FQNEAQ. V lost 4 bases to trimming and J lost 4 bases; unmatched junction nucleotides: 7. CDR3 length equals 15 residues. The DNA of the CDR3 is TGTGCCAGCAGCTCCTACCGGGACAGGGGATACGAGCAGTACTTC. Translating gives CASSSYRDRGYEQYF.

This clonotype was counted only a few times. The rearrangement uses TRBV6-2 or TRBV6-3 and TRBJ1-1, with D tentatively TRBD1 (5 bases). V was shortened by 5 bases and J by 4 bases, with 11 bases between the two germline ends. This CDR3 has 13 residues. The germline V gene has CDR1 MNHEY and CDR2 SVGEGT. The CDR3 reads CASSEGIVTEAFF. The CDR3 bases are TGTGCCAGCAGTGAGGGGATCGTCACTGAAGCTTTCTTT.

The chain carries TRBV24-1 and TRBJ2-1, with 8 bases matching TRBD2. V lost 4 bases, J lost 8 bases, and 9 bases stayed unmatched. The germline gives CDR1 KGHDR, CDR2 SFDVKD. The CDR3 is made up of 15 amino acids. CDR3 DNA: TGTGCCACCAGTGACCGGAGCGGGAGTTTGTATGAGCAGTTCTTC. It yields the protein CATSDRSGSLYEQFF.

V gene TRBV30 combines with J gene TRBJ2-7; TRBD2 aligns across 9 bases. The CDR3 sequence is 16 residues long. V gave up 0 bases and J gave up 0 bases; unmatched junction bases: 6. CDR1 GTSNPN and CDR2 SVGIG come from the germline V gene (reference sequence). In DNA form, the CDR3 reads TGTGCCTGGAGTGTATGGGCTAGCGGGAACTCCTACGAGCAGTACTTC. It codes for CAWSVWASGNSYEQYF.

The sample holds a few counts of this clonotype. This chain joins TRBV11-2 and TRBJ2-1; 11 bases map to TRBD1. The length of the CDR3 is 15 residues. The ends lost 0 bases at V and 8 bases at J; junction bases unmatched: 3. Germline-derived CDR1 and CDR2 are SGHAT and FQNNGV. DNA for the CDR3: TGTGCCAGCAGCTTAGAGGGACAGGGGGGCGATGAGCAGTTCTTC. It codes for CASSLEGQGGDEQFF.

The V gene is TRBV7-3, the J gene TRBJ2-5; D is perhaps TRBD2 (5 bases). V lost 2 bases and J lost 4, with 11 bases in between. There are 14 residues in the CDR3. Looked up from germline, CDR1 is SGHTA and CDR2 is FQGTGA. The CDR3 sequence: CASSLSRAGETQYF. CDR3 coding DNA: TGTGCCAGCAGCTTATCACGGGCGGGAGAGACCCAGTACTTC.

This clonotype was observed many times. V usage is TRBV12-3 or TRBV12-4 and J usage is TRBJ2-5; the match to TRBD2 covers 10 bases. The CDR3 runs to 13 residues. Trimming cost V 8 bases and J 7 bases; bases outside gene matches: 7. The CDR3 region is CASGASGGGTQYF. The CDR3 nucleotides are TGTGCCAGCGGGGCTAGCGGGGGTGGGACCCAGTACTTC.

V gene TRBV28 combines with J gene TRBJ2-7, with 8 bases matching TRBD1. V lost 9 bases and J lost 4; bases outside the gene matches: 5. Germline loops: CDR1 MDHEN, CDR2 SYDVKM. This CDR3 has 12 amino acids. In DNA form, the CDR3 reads TGTGCCAGTGGACAGGGCCATTACGAGCAGTACTTC. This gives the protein CASGQGHYEQYF.

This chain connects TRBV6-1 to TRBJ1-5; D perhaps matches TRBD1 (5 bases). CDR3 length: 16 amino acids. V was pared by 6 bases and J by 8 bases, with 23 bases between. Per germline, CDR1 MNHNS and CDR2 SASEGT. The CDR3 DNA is TGTGCCAGCAGAGTACACAGGTTCGGGGGGTATGAGCCCCAGCATTTT. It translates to CASRVHRFGGYEPQHF.

The CDR3 is CASSYPWVGSLNQPQHF. The CDR3 bases are TGTGCCAGCAGTTACCCATGGGTGGGGTCACTCAATCAGCCCCAGCATTTT. The chain has TRBV28 and TRBJ1-5; unclear D gene. V was cut by 4 bases and J by 3 bases, with 19 bases left in between. Germline V gene data show CDR1 as MDHEN and CDR2 as SYDVKM. This CDR3 contains 17 residues.

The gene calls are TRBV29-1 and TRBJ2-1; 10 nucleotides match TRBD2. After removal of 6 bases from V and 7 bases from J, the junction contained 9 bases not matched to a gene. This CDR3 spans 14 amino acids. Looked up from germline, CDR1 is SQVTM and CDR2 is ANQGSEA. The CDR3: CSVDSGGPANEQFF. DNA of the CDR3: TGCAGCGTAGATAGCGGGGGGCCGGCGAATGAGCAGTTCTTC.

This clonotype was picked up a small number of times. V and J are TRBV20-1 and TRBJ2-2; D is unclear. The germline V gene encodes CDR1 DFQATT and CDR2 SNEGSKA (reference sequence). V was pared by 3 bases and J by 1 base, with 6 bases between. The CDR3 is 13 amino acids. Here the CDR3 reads CSARIGNTGELFF. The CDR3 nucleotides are TGCAGTGCTAGGATTGGGAACACCGGGGAGCTGTTTTTT.

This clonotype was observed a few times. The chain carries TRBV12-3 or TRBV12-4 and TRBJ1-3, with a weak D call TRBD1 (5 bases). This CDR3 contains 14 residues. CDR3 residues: CGGLGGRSGNTIYF. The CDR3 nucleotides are TGTGGCGGCCTCGGGGGTCGCTCTGGAAACACCATATATTTT.

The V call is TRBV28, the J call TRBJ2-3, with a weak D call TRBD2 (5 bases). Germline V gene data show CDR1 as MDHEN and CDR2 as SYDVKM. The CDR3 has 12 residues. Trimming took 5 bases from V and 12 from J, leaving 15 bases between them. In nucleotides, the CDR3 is TGTGCCAGCAGTCCCCCTAGGGCGGGTCAGTATTTT. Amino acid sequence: CASSPPRAGQYF.

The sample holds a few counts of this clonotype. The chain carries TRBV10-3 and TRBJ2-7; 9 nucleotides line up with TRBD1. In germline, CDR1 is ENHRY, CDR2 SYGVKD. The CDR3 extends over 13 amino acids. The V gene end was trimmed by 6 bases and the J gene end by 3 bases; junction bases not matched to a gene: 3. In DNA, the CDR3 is TGTGCCATCAGCCCGGGACAGGGCTACGAGCAGTACTTC. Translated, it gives CAISPGQGYEQYF.

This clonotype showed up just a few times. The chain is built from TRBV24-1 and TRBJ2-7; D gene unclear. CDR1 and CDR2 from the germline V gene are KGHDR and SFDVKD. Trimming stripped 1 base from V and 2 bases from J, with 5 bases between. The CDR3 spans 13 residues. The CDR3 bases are TGTGCCACCAGTGATTTACCCCCCTACGAGCAGTACTTC. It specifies CATSDLPPYEQYF.

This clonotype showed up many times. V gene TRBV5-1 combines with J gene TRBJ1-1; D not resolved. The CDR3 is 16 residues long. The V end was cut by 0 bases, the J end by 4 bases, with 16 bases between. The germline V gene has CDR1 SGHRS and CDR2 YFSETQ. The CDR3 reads CASSLDIVPAGTEAFF. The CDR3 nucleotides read TGCGCCAGCAGCTTGGATATAGTCCCTGCGGGCACTGAAGCTTTCTTT.

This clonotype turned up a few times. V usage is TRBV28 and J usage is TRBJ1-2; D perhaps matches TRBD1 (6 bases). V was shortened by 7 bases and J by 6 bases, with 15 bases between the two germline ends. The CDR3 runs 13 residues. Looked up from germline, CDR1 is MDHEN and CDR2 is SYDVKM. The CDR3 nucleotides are TGTGCCAGCAACTCGAGACAGGTCCATGGCTACACCTTC. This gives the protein CASNSRQVHGYTF.

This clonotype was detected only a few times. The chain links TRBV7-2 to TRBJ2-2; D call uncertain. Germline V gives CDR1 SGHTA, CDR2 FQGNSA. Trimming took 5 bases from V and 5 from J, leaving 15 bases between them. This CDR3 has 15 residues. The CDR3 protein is CASSLSHTQTGELFF. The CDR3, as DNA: TGTGCCAGCAGCCTAAGTCATACACAGACCGGGGAGCTGTTTTTT.